A selection of T cell receptor beta chains follows, all from one sample in a study of blood T cells in healthy people across ages. TCRdb ran MiXCR on the 5' RACE reads and lists one entry per CDR3 protein. The repertoire consists of 700,000 to 1,000,000 distinct CDR3 sequences, with around two fifths occurring once and the leading ten covering nearly 20%. The sample comprised blood. These receptors were taken from a man in his sixties in good health. Each CDR3 is given with its conserved first and last residue. A D gene is named only where the DNA matches it firmly. Part of the rows lack a size; the others show once, few, many or a class for expanded clones.

v_call	d_call	clone_size	j_call	cdr3_aa	cdr3_nt
TRBV15	NA	few	TRBJ2-7	CATSTKEGRATNYEQYF	TGTGCCACCAGCACCAAGGAGGGACGAGCGACCAACTACGAGCAGTACTTC
TRBV25-1	NA	few	TRBJ2-5	CASSELLRAYETQYF	TGTGCCAGCAGTGAACTACTAAGGGCTTACGAGACCCAGTACTTC
TRBV6-1	NA	many	TRBJ2-6	CASSELGDSGANVLTF	TGTGCCAGCAGTGAATTGGGGGACTCTGGGGCCAACGTCCTGACTTTC
TRBV10-2	TRBD1	few	TRBJ2-7	CASRRGTGVEQYF	TGCGCCAGCAGACGGGGGACAGGGGTCGAGCAGTACTTC
TRBV5-1	NA	few	TRBJ2-1	CASSSGRVDNEQFF	TGCGCCAGCAGCTCAGGTAGGGTGGACAATGAGCAGTTCTTC
TRBV2	TRBD1	few	TRBJ2-3	CASKFQGAEDTQYF	TGTGCCAGCAAATTTCAGGGGGCAGAAGATACGCAGTATTTT
TRBV2	NA	few	TRBJ2-7	CASSDSDTVDEQYF	TGTGCCAGCAGTGATTCTGACACCGTTGACGAGCAGTACTTC
TRBV3-1	NA	NA	TRBJ1-3	CASSRQGAGSGNTIYF	TGTGCCAGCAGCCGACAAGGGGCAGGGTCAGGAAACACCATATATTTT
TRBV15	NA	NA	TRBJ2-3	CATSRAGTSDTQYF	TGTGCCACCAGCAGAGCCGGGACTTCAGATACGCAGTATTTT
TRBV6-1	NA	NA	TRBJ2-5	CASSPGQMRETQYF	TGTGCCAGCAGTCCCGGACAGATGCGGGAGACCCAGTACTTC
TRBV11-1	NA	few	TRBJ2-1	CASSLASIRGHEQFF	TGTGCCAGCAGCTTAGCAAGTATTCGGGGGCATGAGCAGTTCTTC
TRBV6-4	TRBD1	NA	TRBJ2-2	CASSETGIQQGFDTGELFF	TGTGCCAGCAGTGAAACAGGGATCCAACAGGGGTTCGACACCGGGGAGCTGTTTTTT
TRBV3-1	TRBD1	NA	TRBJ2-3	CASSQPEQGYADTQYF	TGTGCCAGCAGCCAACCCGAACAGGGGTATGCAGATACGCAGTATTTT
TRBV28	NA	NA	TRBJ2-2	CASVTAPTGELFF	TGTGCCAGCGTAACCGCGCCCACCGGGGAGCTGTTTTTT
TRBV4-1	NA	NA	TRBJ1-1	CASRTDTMNTEAFF	TGCGCCAGCAGGACGGACACCATGAACACTGAAGCTTTCTTT
TRBV20-1	NA	NA	TRBJ1-5	CSARDRSDNQPQHF	TGCAGTGCTAGAGATAGGAGCGACAATCAGCCCCAGCATTTT